The following is a T cell receptor (beta chain) sequence with its context. The sample originates from a study of T cells in Graves' hyperthyroidism and ophthalmopathy. TCR beta CDR3 regions were amplified from RNA. An initial round of RT-PCR targeting the TCR CDR3 relied on the HTBI primer set. TCRdb re-analysed the multiplex PCR reads in MiXCR, keeping a single row per CDR3 protein. The sample records roughly 500,000 distinct CDR3 sequences, around 46% being singletons. The V gene end was trimmed by 6 bases and the J gene end by 7 bases; junction bases not matched to a gene: 14. Germline-derived CDR1 and CDR2 are SGHVS and FQNEAQ. This CDR3 comprises 17 residues.

The receptor comes from an adult woman with Graves' disease, either hyperthyroidism or ophthalmopathy (not recorded which). The rearrangement links TRBV7-8 to TRBJ2-2; 10 bases are a match to TRBD2. The sequenced material came from peripheral blood or thyroid tissue (not recorded which). The CDR3 is CASSDGSASGSLGELFF. CDR3 sequence (DNA): TGTGCCAGCAGTGACGGTTCAGCTAGCGGGAGTCTCGGGGAGCTGTTTTTT.